This T cell receptor (beta chain) was sequenced during a study of shared clonotypes between healthy human individuals. On the study more broadly: Donors had three CD4 naive, three CD4 memory, two CD8 naive and one CD8 memory plate apiece. Study-level findings and limits: Naive subsets generally exceeded memory subsets in estimated richness. Compared with clonotypes that all four donors shared, non-shared clonotypes had lower generation probabilities.

How the authors handled the data: ImmunoSEQ yielded junction-only sequences lacking quality scores, so filtering differed. Clones were read by immunoSEQ multiplex PCR, and TCRdb kept only the in-frame ones, dropping some. The V and J calls and the clone size are those of that table, but D and trimming were determined from the DNA. The sample yields about 2.2 million clones, just under 95% seen once. The CDR3 is 14 residues long. The junction had 11 bases not matched to a gene; V was cut back by 6 bases and J by 7 bases. Germline V CDR1 and CDR2: MNHEY, SMNVEV (reference sequence). Worth noting for this clone: Its antigen is currently unknown.

CD45RO-negative cells were positively selected for CCR7, leaving out terminally differentiated effector memory CD45RA+ cells. The specimen was naive CD8+ T cells from PBMCs. This TCR was sampled from a man between 18 and 35 years old in good health. Some clones in this sample may be carry-over from other donors' samples. V usage is TRBV27 and J usage is TRBJ2-5; the match to TRBD2 covers 7 bases. This CDR3 reads CASRLGGSWRTQYF. CDR3 bases: TGTGCCAGCAGACTTGGCGGGAGCTGGCGGACCCAGTACTTC.